This TCR beta chain was sequenced for a study of human thymus T cells. Some clones are missing from TCRdb's copy, which holds only in-frame ones; the method was immunoSEQ multiplex PCR. The sample has 55,000 to 70,000 clones, 94% seen once; the top ten hold around 5.9%. Donation came from healthy Finnish infants having corrective surgery for congenital heart defects. A roughly 0.45-1 mL peripheral blood aliquot was taken intraoperatively from four of eight donors. Blood DNA came from all available leukocytes, not a fixed cell number. Study-wide points: Thymic and blood repertoires seemed to favor certain V and J genes.

With respect to this clone: The antigen remains undetermined.

From germline, CDR1 is MNHNY and CDR2 SVGAGI (reference sequence). The CDR3 extends over 11 amino acids. Trimming took 7 bases from V and 2 from J, leaving 5 bases between them. The rearrangement joins TRBV6-6 to TRBJ1-2; no reliable D call. The sequencing sample was made of blood. The clonotype was recovered from a boy younger than two with a congenital heart defect but otherwise immunologically healthy. DNA for the CDR3: TGTGCCAGCACGGACAACTATGGCTACACCTTC. Translating gives CASTDNYGYTF.